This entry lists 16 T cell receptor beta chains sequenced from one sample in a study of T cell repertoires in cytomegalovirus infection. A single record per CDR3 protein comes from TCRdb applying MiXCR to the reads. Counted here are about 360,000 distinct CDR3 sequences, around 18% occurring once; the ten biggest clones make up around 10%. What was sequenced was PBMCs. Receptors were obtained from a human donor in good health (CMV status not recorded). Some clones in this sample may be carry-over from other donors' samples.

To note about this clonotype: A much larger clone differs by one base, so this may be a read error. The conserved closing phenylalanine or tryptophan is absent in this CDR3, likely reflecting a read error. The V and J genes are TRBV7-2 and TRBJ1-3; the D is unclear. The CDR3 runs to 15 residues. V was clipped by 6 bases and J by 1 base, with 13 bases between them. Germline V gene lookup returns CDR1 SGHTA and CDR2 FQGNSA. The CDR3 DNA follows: TGTGCCAGCAGACAATCCCGTGGATCTGGAAACACCATATATGTT. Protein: CASRQSRGSGNTIYV.

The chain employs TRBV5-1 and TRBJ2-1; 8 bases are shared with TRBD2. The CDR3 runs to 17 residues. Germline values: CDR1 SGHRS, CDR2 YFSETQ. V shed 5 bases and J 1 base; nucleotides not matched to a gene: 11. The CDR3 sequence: CASSRVAGTYSYNEQFF. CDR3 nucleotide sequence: TGCGCCAGCAGTAGGGTAGCGGGAACCTATTCCTACAATGAGCAGTTCTTC.

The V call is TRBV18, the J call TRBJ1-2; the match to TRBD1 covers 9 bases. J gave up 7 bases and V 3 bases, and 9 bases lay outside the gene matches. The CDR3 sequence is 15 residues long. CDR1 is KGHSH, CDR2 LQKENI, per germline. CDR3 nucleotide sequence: TGTGCCAGCTCACCGACGGGACAGGGAGGACGTGGCTACACCTTC. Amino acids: CASSPTGQGGRGYTF.

The CDR3 protein is CAISGPAEDTQYF. CDR3 DNA: TGTGCCATCAGTGGACCAGCGGAAGATACGCAGTATTTT. This chain connects TRBV10-3 to TRBJ2-3; a possible D gene is TRBD2 (5 bases). Germline CDR1 and CDR2: ENHRY and SYGVKD. This CDR3 has 13 amino acids. V lost 4 bases and J 5 bases, leaving 10 bases between the germline ends.

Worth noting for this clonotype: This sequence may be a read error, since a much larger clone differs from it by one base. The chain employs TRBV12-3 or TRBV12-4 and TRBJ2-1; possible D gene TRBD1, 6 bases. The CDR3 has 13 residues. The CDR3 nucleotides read TGTGTCAGCAGTTTTGGGACAAACAATGAGCAGTTCTTC. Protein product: CVSSFGTNNEQFF.

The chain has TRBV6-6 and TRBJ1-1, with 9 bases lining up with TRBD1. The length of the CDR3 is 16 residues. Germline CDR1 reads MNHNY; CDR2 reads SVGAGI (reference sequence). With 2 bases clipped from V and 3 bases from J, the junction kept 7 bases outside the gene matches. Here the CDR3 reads CASSYPRDRDYTEAFF. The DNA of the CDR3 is TGTGCCAGCAGTTACCCGCGGGACAGGGACTACACTGAAGCTTTCTTT.

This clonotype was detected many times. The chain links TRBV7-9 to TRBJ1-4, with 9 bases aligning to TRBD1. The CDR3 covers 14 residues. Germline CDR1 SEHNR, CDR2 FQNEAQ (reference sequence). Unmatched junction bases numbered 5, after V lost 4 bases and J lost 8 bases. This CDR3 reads CASSSQGAEEKLFF. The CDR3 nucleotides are TGTGCCAGCAGCTCACAGGGGGCGGAAGAAAAACTGTTTTTT.

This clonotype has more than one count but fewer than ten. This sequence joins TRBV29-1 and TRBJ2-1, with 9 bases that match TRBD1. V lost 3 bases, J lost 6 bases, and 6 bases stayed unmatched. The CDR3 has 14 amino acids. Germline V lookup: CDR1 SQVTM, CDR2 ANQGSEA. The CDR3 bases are TGCAGCGTTGAGATCGCGACAGGGGGCAATGAGCAGTTCTTC. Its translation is CSVEIATGGNEQFF.

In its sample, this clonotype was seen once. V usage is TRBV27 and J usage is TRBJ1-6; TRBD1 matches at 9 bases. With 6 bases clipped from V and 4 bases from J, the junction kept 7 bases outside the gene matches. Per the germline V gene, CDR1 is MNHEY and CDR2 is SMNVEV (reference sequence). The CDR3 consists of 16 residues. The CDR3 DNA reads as TGTGCCAGCAGGACGGACAGGGGAACATATAATTCACCCCTCCACTTT. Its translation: CASRTDRGTYNSPLHF.

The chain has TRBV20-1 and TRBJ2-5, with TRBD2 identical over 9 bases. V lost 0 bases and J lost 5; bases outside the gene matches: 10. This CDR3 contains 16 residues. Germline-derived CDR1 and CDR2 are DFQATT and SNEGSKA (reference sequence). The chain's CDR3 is CSARDSKREVWETQYF. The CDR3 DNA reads TGCAGTGCTAGAGATTCTAAGCGGGAGGTGTGGGAGACCCAGTACTTC.

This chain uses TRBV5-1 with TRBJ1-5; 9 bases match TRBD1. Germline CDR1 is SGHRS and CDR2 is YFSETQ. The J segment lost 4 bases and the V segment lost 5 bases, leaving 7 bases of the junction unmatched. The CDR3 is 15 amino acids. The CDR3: CASSKTGTGNQPQHF. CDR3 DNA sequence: TGCGCCAGCAGTAAAACTGGGACAGGGAATCAGCCCCAGCATTTT.

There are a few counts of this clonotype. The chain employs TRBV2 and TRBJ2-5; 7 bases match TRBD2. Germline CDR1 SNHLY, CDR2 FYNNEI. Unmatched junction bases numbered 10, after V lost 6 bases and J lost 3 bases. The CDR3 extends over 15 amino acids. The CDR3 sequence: CASSPWGRGEETQYF. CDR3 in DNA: TGTGCCAGCAGCCCCTGGGGTCGGGGGGAAGAGACCCAGTACTTC.

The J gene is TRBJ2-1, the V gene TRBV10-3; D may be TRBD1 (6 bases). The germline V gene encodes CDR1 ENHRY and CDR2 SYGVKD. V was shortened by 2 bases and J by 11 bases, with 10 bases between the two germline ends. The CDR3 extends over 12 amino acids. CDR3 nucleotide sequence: TGTGCCATCAGTGAGGGGGACACCAAGCAGTTCTTC. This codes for CAISEGDTKQFF.

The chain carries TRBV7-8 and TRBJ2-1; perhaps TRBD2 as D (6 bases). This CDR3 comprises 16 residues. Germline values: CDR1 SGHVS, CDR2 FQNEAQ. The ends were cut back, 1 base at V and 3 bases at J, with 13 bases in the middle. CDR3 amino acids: CASSLVGGRNYNEQFF. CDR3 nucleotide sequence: TGTGCCAGCAGCTTAGTGGGGGGTAGGAACTACAATGAGCAGTTCTTC.

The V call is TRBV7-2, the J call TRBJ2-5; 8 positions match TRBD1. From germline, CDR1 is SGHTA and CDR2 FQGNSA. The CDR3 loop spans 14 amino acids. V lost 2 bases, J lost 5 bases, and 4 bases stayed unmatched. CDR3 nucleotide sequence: TGTGCCAGCAGCTTACGGACAGGGCTGGAGACCCAGTACTTC. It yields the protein CASSLRTGLETQYF.

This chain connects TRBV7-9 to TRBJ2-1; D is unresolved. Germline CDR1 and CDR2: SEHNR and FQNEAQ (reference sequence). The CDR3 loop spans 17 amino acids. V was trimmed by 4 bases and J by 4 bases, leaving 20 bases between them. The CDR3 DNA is TGTGCCAGCAGCTCACCTCTGGTTGAGCGTTCTTACAATGAGCAGTTCTTC. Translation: CASSSPLVERSYNEQFF. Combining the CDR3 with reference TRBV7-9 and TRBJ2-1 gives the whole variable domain DTGVSQNPRHKITKRGQNVTFRCDPISEHNRLYWYRQTLGQGPEFLTYFQNEAQLEKSRLLSDRFSAERPKGSFSTLEIQRTEQGDSAMYLCASSSPLVERSYNEQFFGPGTRLTVL.